The T cell receptor beta chain described here comes from a study of PD-1 blockade in classical Hodgkin lymphoma (TCRdb year 2020). For the study in its entirety: The study used TCR beta sequencing and CyTOF to define a peripheral blood immune signature of response to PD-1 blockade in classical Hodgkin lymphoma. General findings and caveats noted by the study authors: The study was limited to a single clinical trial cohort, and causes of repertoire differences, possibly disease activity or prior therapy, remained undefined. Baseline TCR diversity was reported to be lower in newly diagnosed patients than in healthy donors, and even lower in relapsed/refractory patients.

In regard to this clone: Its specific antigen is unknown. No much larger clonotype is one base removed from it; base qualities were not supplied.

Genomic DNA was isolated using the Qiagen DNeasy kit from unsorted PBMCs as well as from negatively selected CD4+ and CD8+ fractions. Using primers that anneal to V and J segments, immunoSEQ multiplex PCR amplified the TCR beta CDR3 regions. A synthetic immune receptor repertoire was used to minimize amplification bias, and any remaining bias was removed computationally after sequencing. The original pipeline was this. Repertoire diversity was quantified as the Shannon entropy index using custom Python scripts. Unsorted, CD4+ and CD8+ repertoires were analyzed separately, except in combined analyses where CD4+ and CD8+ sequences were merged in silico. In its TCRdb copy, this immuneACCESS table keeps in-frame sequences only and misses some clones. Where compared with another copy, unresolved V genes explain less than half of these, and the others have no known cause. That table is the source of V, J and clone size, and D and trimming were worked out from the DNA. Across this sample there are 15,000 to 20,000 clones, with about 90% seen only once. The ten most abundant clones make up 3.9% of the sample.

What the time point label conveys for this sample: newly diagnosed, previously untreated cHL patient sample. As a comparison group for the relapsed/refractory trial patients, PBMCs from patients with newly diagnosed, previously untreated classical Hodgkin lymphoma were sequenced. Peripheral blood was collected in 8 mL Vacutainer Cell Preparation Tubes, from which PBMCs were isolated by centrifugation and then cryopreserved. The sequenced sample was peripheral blood mononuclear cells (PBMCs). The receptor's source is a human donor with classical Hodgkin lymphoma.

In nucleotide form, the sequence is TGTGCCAGCAGTCGTATTAGCGGCTCTAGCACAGATACGCAGTATTTT. Protein translation: CASSRISGSSTDTQYF. Recombination joined TRBV5-4 with TRBJ2-3; a tentative D call is TRBD2 (6 bases match). Via the germline V gene (reference sequence), CDR1 is SGHNT and CDR2 YYREEE. The CDR3, cysteine through phenylalanine, is 16 amino acids long. The read is trimmed to its CDR3 DNA, 48 bases read in frame from base 1. Cut back by 5 bases and 0 bases, the V and J ends lie 16 bases apart.